A single T cell receptor (beta chain) is shown here with its context. These data belong to a study of CD8 T cells in Susac syndrome. Random hexamers primed reverse transcription of about 0.45 to 1 ug RNA. MiXCR, run by TCRdb on the immunoSEQ multiplex PCR reads, gives a single entry per CDR3 protein. The sample consists of 250,000 to 300,000 distinct CDR3 sequences, roughly 81% of them appearing once. This CDR3 spans 19 amino acids. Germline CDR1 SEHNR, CDR2 FQNEAQ (reference sequence). The J segment lost 4 bases and the V segment lost 2 bases, leaving 12 bases of the junction unmatched. V usage is TRBV7-9 and J usage is TRBJ2-1; 12 bases agree with TRBD2. Sample: CD8+ T cells from PBMCs. This clonotype originated in a human donor with multiple sclerosis. The CDR3 nucleotides are TGTGCCAGCAGCTTATTTTCCCTAGCGGGAGGGCCCTCTTACAATGAGCAGTTCTTC. This encodes CASSLFSLAGGPSYNEQFF.